The 12 T cell receptor delta chains listed next were all sequenced from one sample in a study of gamma-delta T cells after stem cell transplantation. TCRdb repeated clone calling on the RT-PCR reads with CATT. The sample consists of approximately 900 delta-chain clones, about 2.6% of them appearing once. The material sequenced was gamma-delta T cells. All receptors derive from a human donor. It is not recorded whose cells these are; they may come from a transplant donor.

For this clone: This DNA translates differently at residue 8 from the TCRdb protein, which is that of a much larger clone; a read error is likely, and the protein shown is the DNA's own translation. V is TRDV1 and J is TRDJ1; possible D gene TRDD3, 9 bases. CDR3 length: 24 residues. Trimming stripped 0 bases from V and 4 bases from J, with 39 bases between. Germline loops: CDR1 TSWWSYY, CDR2 QGS. As DNA, the CDR3 is TGTGCTCTTGGGGAACTTTCCCCTGGCCTTCCTATATGGGGGATAGTCTTTATAGGCGATAAACTCATCTTT. Translating it yields CALGELSPGLPIWGIVFIGDKLIF.

J is TRDJ1 and V is TRDV3; TRDD3 might be the D (6 bases). Trimming left V 2 bases short and J 5 bases short, with 24 bases between. The germline V gene has CDR1 TVYSNPD and CDR2 GDNSRS (reference sequence). The CDR3 length is 16 residues. The chain's CDR3 is CAFGGKWAQYKDKLIF. In DNA form, the CDR3 reads TGTGCCTTTGGGGGAAAGTGGGCTCAGTACAAAGATAAACTCATCTTT.

This clone has more than one count but fewer than ten. The protein TCRdb lists belongs to a much larger clone and differs from this DNA's translation at residue 3, which points to a read error; the protein shown is made from the DNA. The rearrangement links TRDV2 to TRDJ1, with a tentative D call TRDD3 (5 bases). Germline assignment: CDR1 GEAIGNYY and CDR2 EKD. CDR3 length: 17 amino acids. The CDR3 sequence is CARDPLSDGGDTDKLIF. The DNA for the CDR3 is TGTGCCCGTGACCCTCTTTCCGACGGGGGGGACACCGATAAACTCATCTTT.

This clone is labeled medium-sized (0.01 to 0.1%). Since a far larger clone is one base different, this is likely a read error. The V gene is TRDV2, the J gene TRDJ1; a weak D match, TRDD2 (5 bases). CDR3 length: 19 amino acids. The V gene's germline CDR1 is GEAIGNYY and CDR2 EKD. The CDR3 sequence is CACDSQLSSLTIFTDKPIF. CDR3 DNA: TGTGCCTGTGACTCCCAGCTTTCCTCCCTAACGATTTTTACCGATAAACCCATCTTT.

In its sample, this clone was seen a few times. The mismatch at residue 2 between this DNA's translation and the TCRdb protein of a much larger clone likely reflects a read error; the protein shown is translated from the DNA. The J gene is TRDJ4, the V gene TRDV1; 10 bases map to TRDD3. Germline CDR1 reads TSWWSYY; CDR2 reads QGS. This CDR3 contains 19 residues. The CDR3 DNA reads as TGTTCTCTTGGGGAACGGTTCTGGTGGGGGATACCAGTAACAGGGCAGTTGATCTTT. It yields the protein CSLGERFWWGIPVTGQLIF.

The V gene is TRDV2, the J gene TRDJ1; 12 positions match TRDD3. CDR3 length equals 16 residues. Unmatched junction bases numbered 5, after V lost 0 bases and J lost 4 bases. CDR1 is GEAIGNYY, CDR2 EKD, per germline. The CDR3 sequence is CACDTLLGDTDDKLIF. The CDR3 DNA sequence: TGTGCCTGTGACACCCTACTGGGGGATACAGACGATAAACTCATCTTT.

The chain uses TRDV2 and TRDJ1; 9 bases fit TRDD3. Germline V lookup: CDR1 GEAIGNYY, CDR2 EKD. This CDR3 has 18 amino acids. V lost 3 bases and J lost 0; bases outside the gene matches: 13. In DNA form, the CDR3 reads TGTGCCTGTGACCCCGTACTCTGGGGGGATACCCACACCGATAAACTCATCTTT. Protein sequence: CACDPVLWGDTHTDKLIF.

A word on this clone: This DNA's translation differs at residue 3 from TCRdb's protein, which comes from a much larger clone; a read error is likely, and the protein shown is translated from the DNA. V usage is TRDV2 and J usage is TRDJ1; TRDD2 might be the D (7 bases). This CDR3 comprises 17 residues. Germline V gene data show CDR1 as GEAIGNYY and CDR2 as EKD. In DNA form, the CDR3 reads TGTGCCCGTGATTCCTACACTTGGGGGGCGTACACCGATAAACTCATCTTT. Amino acids: CARDSYTWGAYTDKLIF.

A remark on this clone: This sequence is one base from a far larger clone and is likely a read error. The same CDR3 arises from other DNA sequences in this sample as well. The chain couples TRDV1 to TRDJ1, with D possibly being TRDD3 (9 bases). Germline V gene sequence: CDR1 TSWWSYY, CDR2 QGS. Deletions cut 0 bases from V and 8 bases from J, with 43 bases between. This CDR3 comprises 24 residues. CDR3 nucleotides: TGTGCTCTTGGGGAACTTTCCCATGGCCTTCCTATATGGGGGATAGTCTTTATAGGCGACAAACTCATCTTT. It yields the protein CALGELSHGLPIWGIVFIGDKLIF.

The sample holds a few counts of this clone. This DNA's translation differs at residue 6 from TCRdb's protein, which comes from a much larger clone; a read error is likely, and the protein shown is translated from the DNA. DNA of the CDR3: TGTGCCTGTGACACCACTGGGGGCCCTTACACCGATAAACTCATCTTT. It translates to CACDTTGGPYTDKLIF. The chain links TRDV2 to TRDJ1; 8 bases match TRDD3. V shed 0 bases and J 0 bases; nucleotides not matched to a gene: 5. Germline V gene lookup returns CDR1 GEAIGNYY and CDR2 EKD. The CDR3 loop spans 16 amino acids.

As regards this clone: This DNA translates differently at residue 6 from the TCRdb protein, which is that of a much larger clone; a read error is likely, and the protein shown is the DNA's own translation. CDR3 protein: CALGLSRLSPTGGYDSWDTRQMFF. Written as DNA, the CDR3 is TGTGCTCTTGGTTTGAGTCGGCTCTCCCCAACTGGGGGATACGATTCCTGGGACACCCGACAGATGTTTTTC. This sequence joins TRDV1 and TRDJ3, with 13 bases aligning to TRDD3. The ends lost 6 bases at V and 1 base at J; junction bases unmatched: 21. The CDR3 totals 24 residues. Germline lookup yields CDR1 TSWWSYY and CDR2 QGS.

This clone was seen repeatedly, ten times or more. For this DNA, TCRdb reports the protein of a much larger clone, which diverges at residue 4, most likely from a read error; the protein presented here is translated directly from the DNA. J is TRDJ1 and V is TRDV2; weak D call: TRDD3 (6 bases). The CDR3 is 16 amino acids. Germline CDR1 reads GEAIGNYY; CDR2 reads EKD. The CDR3 sequence is CACGTLVGVHTDKLIF. CDR3 coding DNA: TGTGCCTGTGGCACCTTGGTGGGGGTCCACACCGATAAACTCATCTTT.